The 9 T cell receptor beta chains below come from one sample, sequenced in a study of early T cells in non-severe SARS-CoV-2 infection. TCRdb recomputed calls from the 5' RACE reads with MiXCR, one row per CDR3 protein. The sample consists of roughly 43,000 distinct CDR3 sequences, under 30% of them appearing once. The material sequenced was whole blood, taken at baseline. These receptors all stem from an adult who was a healthcare worker with PCR-confirmed SARS-CoV-2 infection or an uninfected control (not recorded which).

V usage is TRBV7-6 and J usage is TRBJ1-1, with 8 bases that match TRBD1. Germline CDR1 is SGHVS and CDR2 is FNYEAQ. This CDR3 has 13 amino acids. J was trimmed by 3 bases and V by 4 bases; bases with no gene match: 1. The CDR3 DNA follows: TGTGCCAGCAGCTCACAGGGGGACACTGAAGCTTTCTTT. Amino acids: CASSSQGDTEAFF.

The J gene is TRBJ1-1, the V gene TRBV4-1; 11 bases align to TRBD1. Trimming took 4 bases from V and 5 from J; bases not matched to a gene: 12. The CDR3 sequence is 17 residues long. The germline V gene encodes CDR1 MGHRA and CDR2 YSYEKL. This CDR3 is CASSPIPWTGGKTEAFF. CDR3 nucleotides: TGCGCCAGCAGCCCCATACCCTGGACAGGGGGCAAGACTGAAGCTTTCTTT.

This clonotype was counted a few times. The chain employs TRBV7-2 and TRBJ1-2; TRBD1 aligns across 9 bases. The CDR3 has 13 amino acids. V gave up 4 bases and J gave up 13 bases; unmatched junction bases: 10. Per the germline V gene, CDR1 is SGHTA and CDR2 is FQGNSA. CDR3: CASSSYGTGPVTF. CDR3 sequence (DNA): TGTGCCAGCAGCTCTTACGGGACAGGGCCCGTCACCTTC.

J is TRBJ1-5 and V is TRBV19; D is unclear. The CDR3 has 14 amino acids. V was pared by 6 bases and J by 1 base, with 10 bases between. Germline V lookup: CDR1 LNHDA, CDR2 SQIVND (reference sequence). Here the CDR3 DNA reads TGTGCCAGTAGGGGCAGGCAGAGCAATCAGCCCCAGCATTTT. Translating it yields CASRGRQSNQPQHF.

The V and J genes are TRBV5-1 and TRBJ2-3; 9 bases fit TRBD2. In germline, CDR1 is SGHRS, CDR2 YFSETQ. This CDR3 contains 15 residues. The trim removed 7 bases at V and 4 bases at J, leaving 10 bases unmatched. For the CDR3, the DNA is TGCGCCAGCTCCTCGGGGCTAGCGGGGTCAGATACGCAGTATTTT. It translates to CASSSGLAGSDTQYF.

This clonotype was detected only a few times. The chain is built from TRBV12-3 or TRBV12-4 and TRBJ1-2, with D hard to call. This CDR3 has 12 amino acids. V was pared by 3 bases and J by 8 bases, with 10 bases between. The CDR3 protein is CASSFGRSGYTF. In DNA form, the CDR3 reads TGTGCCAGCAGTTTCGGGCGATCGGGCTACACCTTC.

This clonotype was found a few times. This rearrangement joins TRBV11-2 to TRBJ2-3; 11 bases are shared with TRBD2. Per the germline V gene, CDR1 is SGHAT and CDR2 is FQNNGV. V was clipped by 5 bases and J by 0 bases; unmatched bases: 4. The CDR3 covers 16 residues. CDR3 in DNA: TGTGCCAGCAGCCCCCGACTAGCGGGAAGCACAGATACGCAGTATTTT. It codes for CASSPRLAGSTDTQYF.

This chain joins TRBV7-9 and TRBJ2-3; no clear D. The CDR3 contains 10 residues. Germline CDR1 is SEHNR and CDR2 is FQNEAQ (reference sequence). Trimming removed 3 bases at V and 6 bases at J, with 1 base between. DNA for the CDR3: TGTGCCAGCAGCTTCGATACGCAGTATTTT. It encodes CASSFDTQYF.

In its sample, this clonotype was seen a few times. The V and J genes are TRBV29-1 and TRBJ2-7; no firm D call. Trimming took 7 bases from V and 3 from J, leaving 10 bases between them. Germline loops: CDR1 SQVTM, CDR2 ANQGSEA. The CDR3 has 11 amino acids. CDR3 amino acids: CSALDGYEQYF. The DNA for the CDR3 is TGCAGCGCTCTGGACGGCTACGAGCAGTACTTC.